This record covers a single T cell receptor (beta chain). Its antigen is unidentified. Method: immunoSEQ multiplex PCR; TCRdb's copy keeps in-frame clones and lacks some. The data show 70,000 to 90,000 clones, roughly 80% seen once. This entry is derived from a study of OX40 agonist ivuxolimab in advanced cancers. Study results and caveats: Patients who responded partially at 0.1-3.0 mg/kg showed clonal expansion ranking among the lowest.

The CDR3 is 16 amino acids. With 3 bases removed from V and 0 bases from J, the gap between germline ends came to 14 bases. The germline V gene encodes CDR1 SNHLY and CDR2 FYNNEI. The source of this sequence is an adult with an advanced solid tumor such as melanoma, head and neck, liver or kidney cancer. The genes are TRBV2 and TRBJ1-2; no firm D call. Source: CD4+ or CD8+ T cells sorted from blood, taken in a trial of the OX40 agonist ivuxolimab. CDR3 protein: CASSEAGGKANYGYTF. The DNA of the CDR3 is TGTGCCAGCAGTGAGGCTGGCGGAAAAGCTAACTATGGCTACACCTTC.